Below, 9 T cell receptor beta chains from the same sample are listed, as sequenced in a study of blood T cell repertoires in COVID-19. Generated by immunoSEQ multiplex PCR, the TCRdb table keeps only in-frame clones and is missing some. The top ten hold approximately 5% of the sample, which has hundreds of thousands of clones, 82% seen once. The sequenced material came from PBMCs or T cells enriched from blood (not recorded which). These receptors were collected from a man in his forties or fifties who had been exposed to COVID-19.

V and J are TRBV9 and TRBJ2-7; TRBD2 is a possible D gene (5 bases). Germline V gene sequence: CDR1 SGDLS, CDR2 YYNGEE. The CDR3 runs 12 residues. V was trimmed by 0 bases and J by 7 bases, leaving 8 bases between them. CDR3 region: CASSVDRGEQYF. CDR3 nucleotide sequence: TGTGCCAGCAGCGTAGACCGGGGTGAGCAGTACTTC.

This clone was observed a single time. V is TRBV7-8 and J is TRBJ1-2; TRBD1 agrees at 7 bases. The CDR3 covers 14 residues. Per the germline V gene, CDR1 is SGHVS and CDR2 is FQNEAQ. Germline trimming cut 5 bases from V and 4 bases from J; bases unmatched to any gene: 7. Written as DNA, the CDR3 is TGTGCCAGCAGCCCAACGACAGGGCTCTATGGCTACACCTTC. It specifies CASSPTTGLYGYTF.

The J gene is TRBJ2-1, the V gene TRBV5-1, with TRBD2 matching 12 bases. CDR3 length: 20 residues. Germline loops: CDR1 SGHRS, CDR2 YFSETQ. J gave up 8 bases and V 0 bases, and 18 bases lay outside the gene matches. The CDR3 DNA reads as TGCGCCAGCAGCTTGGGGCAGACTAGCGGGAGTCTGCAAATACATCATGAGCAGTTCTTC. Its translation is CASSLGQTSGSLQIHHEQFF.

The chain links TRBV6-1 to TRBJ1-5, with D possibly being TRBD1 (5 bases). CDR3 length: 13 amino acids. Trimming left V 3 bases short and J 4 bases short, with 7 bases between. CDR1 is MNHNS, CDR2 SASEGT, per germline. The CDR3 loop is CASSDPGNQPQHF. The CDR3 DNA reads as TGTGCCAGCAGTGACCCAGGGAATCAGCCCCAGCATTTT.

This clone was detected a few times. The chain recombines TRBV5-1 with TRBJ1-1, with D possibly being TRBD1 (6 bases). Between the trimmed V and J ends, which lost 4 bases and 1 base, there was a span of 8 bases. Germline V CDR1 and CDR2: SGHRS, YFSETQ. CDR3 size: 13 residues. Here the CDR3 DNA reads TGCGCCAGCAGCCAGACAGGGAACACTGAAGCTTTCTTT. It encodes CASSQTGNTEAFF.

The chain joins TRBV9 to TRBJ2-2; the match to TRBD2 covers 7 bases. This CDR3 contains 14 residues. Germline V lookup: CDR1 SGDLS, CDR2 YYNGEE. Trimming at V came to 5 bases and at J to 6 bases, leaving 7 bases not matched to a gene. CDR3 region: CASSGAGVAGELFF. The CDR3 nucleotides are TGTGCCAGCAGTGGCGCGGGAGTGGCCGGGGAGCTGTTTTTT.

The chain joins TRBV15 to TRBJ1-5; no clear D. V was clipped by 4 bases and J by 9 bases, with 13 bases between them. Germline values: CDR1 LNHNV, CDR2 YYDKDF (reference sequence). The length of the CDR3 is 13 residues. CDR3 nucleotide sequence: TGTGCCACCAGCATTTTGTCGGGTCGGCCCCAGCATTTT. This sequence encodes CATSILSGRPQHF.

This chain connects TRBV10-1 to TRBJ2-1; no reliable D call. The CDR3 spans 15 residues. Trimming took off 0 bases at V and 0 bases at J, with 6 bases between the two ends. Germline V CDR1 and CDR2: WNHNN, SYGVQD (reference sequence). The DNA of the CDR3 is TGCGCCAGCAGTGAGTCCCCGAGCTCCTACAATGAGCAGTTCTTC. It specifies CASSESPSSYNEQFF.

The rearrangement uses TRBV5-6 and TRBJ2-2; 12 bases fit TRBD2. The J segment lost 5 bases and the V segment lost 1 base, leaving 0 bases of the junction unmatched. This CDR3 region has 15 residues. CDR1 is SGHDT, CDR2 YYEEEE, per germline. As DNA, the CDR3 is TGTGCCAGCAGCTTGCTAGCGGGAGGGACCGGGGAGCTGTTTTTT. It is translated as CASSLLAGGTGELFF.